Sequencing of this T cell receptor (beta chain) was carried out in a study of CD4 T cells in relation to SARS-CoV-2 and coronaviruses. Study context: After around 10 days of antigen culture, PBMC TCR beta CDR3s were sequenced.

By share of the sample, this clone is large. Antigen unknown. CDR3 size: 13 residues. Germline CDR1 is SGHRS and CDR2 is YFSETQ. Trimming removed 4 bases at V and 4 bases at J, with 9 bases between. The assay was immunoSEQ multiplex PCR, and TCRdb's table has in-frame clones only and misses some. In the table there are approximately 16,000 clones, roughly 71% of which are singletons. The unexposed donors gave CD4+ T cells in about 2011-2019, prior to COVID-19. The cells were cultured for about ten days before CD4+ T cells were isolated. Testing used SARS-CoV-2 S/N and four cold-coronavirus spikes on unexposed-donor CD4+ T cells, cells permitting. Half the medium was replaced with IL-2 medium on days 3 and 7.

The specimen sequenced was CD4+ T cells from PBMCs, cultured in vitro. J is TRBJ1-3 and V is TRBV5-1, with D uncertain. The receptor was derived from a human donor in good health. The CDR3 nucleotides read TGCGCCAGCAGCCTTACTCAGGGAAACACCATATATTTT. Residues: CASSLTQGNTIYF.